This is a list of T cell receptor beta chains from one sample in a study of CD8+ T cells in alopecia areata. Assay: immunoSEQ multiplex PCR; the TCRdb copy retains only in-frame clones and omits some. The table shows roughly 200,000 clones, with around two fifths occurring only once. The specimen comprised CD4+ T cells sorted from blood, sampled around week 31, from a patient treated with tofacitinib. The receptors shown here come from a human donor with alopecia areata. Each CDR3 is given with its conserved first and last residue. Each record gives: V gene, J gene, clone size, D gene, CDR3 protein, CDR3 DNA. A D gene is named only where the DNA matches it firmly. Only part of the rows carry a size: once, few, many, or a class if the clone is expanded.

>TRBV15|TRBJ1-1|few|NA
CATSQGPQGAAFF
TGTGCCACCTCTCAGGGACCTCAAGGGGCAGCTTTCTTT
>TRBV27|TRBJ2-7|few|TRBD1
CASSNSGTGANVQYF
TGTGCCAGCAGTAACTCCGGGACAGGGGCCAACGTGCAGTACTTC
>TRBV11-1|TRBJ2-4|few|TRBD1
CASSPQTGQGIQYF
TGTGCCAGCAGCCCCCAGACAGGGCAGGGCATTCAGTACTTC
>TRBV7-2|TRBJ1-5|NA|NA
CASSLTWMNQPQHF
TGTGCCAGCAGCTTAACGTGGATGAATCAGCCCCAGCATTTT
>TRBV6-5|TRBJ2-3|NA|NA
CASSYSRVGTDTQYF
TGTGCCAGCAGTTACTCTAGGGTTGGCACAGATACGCAGTATTTT
>TRBV5-1|TRBJ1-5|NA|NA
CASSLEGQPQHF
TGCGCCAGCAGCTTAGAGGGTCAGCCCCAGCATTTT
>TRBV5-1|TRBJ2-2|once|TRBD1
CASSLQGYTGELFF
TGCGCCAGCAGCTTACAGGGGTACACCGGGGAGCTGTTTTTT
>TRBV5-1|TRBJ2-3|NA|NA
CASSLGTPADTQYF
TGCGCCAGCAGCTTGGGTACCCCCGCAGATACGCAGTATTTT
>TRBV6-4|TRBJ2-5|NA|NA
CASSSDWGETQYF
TGTGCCAGCAGCAGTGATTGGGGAGAGACCCAGTACTTC
>TRBV20-1|TRBJ1-6|NA|NA
CSAFGSPLHF
TGCAGTGCGTTCGGTTCACCCCTCCACTTT
>TRBV30|TRBJ2-5|NA|NA
CAWIGGQSQETQYF
TGTGCCTGGATCGGTGGGCAGTCCCAAGAGACCCAGTACTTC